The clone carrying this T cell receptor (beta chain) occurred many times. These data are taken from a study of T-cell reconstitution after alpha-beta-depleted transplantation in children. Trimming removed 5 bases at V and 3 bases at J, with 4 bases between. The CDR3 is 11 amino acids. Germline V CDR1 and CDR2: MDHEN, SYDVKM. Preparation of the TCRbeta library used unique molecular identifiers. A single record per CDR3 protein comes from TCRdb applying MiXCR to the PCR reads. The repertoire has 200,000 to 300,000 distinct CDR3 sequences, around 12% of them found once; the top ten carry 2.6%. Source: PBMCs from the stem cell graft donor, taken from the stem cell graft. The receptor comes from a human donor who donated a stem cell graft to a child with acute lymphoblastic leukemia. The chain is built from TRBV28 and TRBJ1-2; D call uncertain. The CDR3 loop is CASSGHYGYTF. In DNA form, the CDR3 reads TGTGCCAGCAGTGGACACTATGGCTACACCTTC.